The following is a T cell receptor (beta chain) sequence with its context. The antigen remains unidentified. Here immunoSEQ multiplex PCR was the method, and the copy in TCRdb shows in-frame clones only, minus some. The sample includes roughly 25,000 clones, about two thirds seen only once; the top ten take around 10%. These data are taken from a study of early stage breast cancer tumors. Study-wide background: Seven or eight ER+/PR+/HER2- tumors were invasive ductal; a few were invasive lobular. Study-level findings and limits: Blood repertoires resembled normal breast more than tumor.

About 18-50 mg of tumor tissue was diced per sample. Input material: breast tumor tissue. This TCR derives from a person in their sixties with breast cancer.

CDR3 nucleotides: TGTGCCAGCAGCCCCCTTGGGAACGGGACTAGCGAACAAGAGACCCAGTACTTC. Encoded protein: CASSPLGNGTSEQETQYF. The chain carries TRBV11-3 and TRBJ2-5; TRBD2 matches at 10 bases. V lost 5 bases to trimming and J lost 2 bases; unmatched junction nucleotides: 14. CDR3 length: 18 amino acids. The germline CDR1 and CDR2 sequences are SGHNT and YENEEA.